Listed below are T cell receptor beta chains from one sample, sequenced in a study of blood T cell repertoires in COVID-19. Clones were read by immunoSEQ multiplex PCR, and TCRdb kept only the in-frame ones, dropping some. The table records roughly 64,000 clones, just over 85% of them present only once. Sample: peripheral blood. The source of these receptors is a man over 45 with active COVID-19. Both conserved end residues are part of each CDR3. Each record gives: V gene, J gene, D gene, clone size, CDR3 protein, CDR3 DNA. D genes are given only for firm matches. Only part of the rows carry a size: once, few, many, or a class if the clone is expanded.

TRBV3-1/TRBV3-2	TRBJ2-1	TRBD2	NA	CASSRLAGVDEQFF	TGTGCCAGCAGCCGGCTAGCGGGAGTGGATGAGCAGTTCTTC
TRBV9	TRBJ2-5	TRBD1	NA	CASRGQGVETQYF	TGTGCCAGCAGAGGACAGGGGGTTGAGACCCAGTACTTC
TRBV19	TRBJ2-7	TRBD1	NA	CASSQAGGHEQYF	TGTGCCAGTAGTCAGGCAGGGGGCCACGAGCAGTACTTC
TRBV5-1	TRBJ2-3	TRBD2	NA	CASSLVAGSTDTQYF	TGCGCCAGCAGCTTGGTAGCGGGGAGCACAGATACGCAGTATTTT
TRBV19	TRBJ2-1	NA	NA	CASRGSYNEQFF	TGTGCCAGCAGGGGCTCCTACAATGAGCAGTTCTTC
TRBV3-1/TRBV3-2	TRBJ1-4	NA	few	CASSQAFATNEKLFF	TGTGCCAGCAGCCAAGCTTTTGCAACTAATGAAAAACTGTTTTTT
TRBV5-1	TRBJ2-7	NA	NA	CASSYELARNEQYF	TGCGCCAGCAGCTACGAACTGGCTAGGAACGAGCAGTACTTC
TRBV11-3	TRBJ2-2	NA	NA	CASSPRVTGELFF	TGTGCCAGCAGCCCTCGCGTCACCGGGGAGCTGTTTTTT
TRBV6-5	TRBJ1-6	TRBD1	NA	CASRPGQGYNSPLHF	TGTGCCAGCAGACCCGGACAGGGGTATAATTCACCCCTCCACTTT
TRBV7-2	TRBJ2-7	NA	medium-sized	CASSLDGTRTYEQYF	TGTGCCAGCAGCTTAGACGGCACCAGGACCTACGAGCAGTACTTC